This TCR beta chain was documented in a study of blood T cell repertoires in COVID-19. Individuals aged about 18 to 89 years were recruited from approximately 22 US areas. Participant-reported clinical history was the basis for cohort assignment. Among Cohort 3 donors, those recovered had two negative PCRs, clearance, or symptom resolution. In the source study's methods: Amplification from reference gene primers served as the basis for estimated nucleated cell counts. Generated by immunoSEQ multiplex PCR, the TCRdb table keeps only in-frame clones and is missing some. The D gene and trimming were derived from the DNA, and the V and J assignments and clone size from that table. Among approximately 400,000 clones listed, less than 90% were seen once. Per germline, CDR1 LNHDA and CDR2 SQIVND (reference sequence). The CDR3 has 13 residues. Trimming took 8 bases from V and 1 from J, leaving 9 bases between them.

The sample comprised PBMCs or T cells enriched from blood (not recorded which). The receptor's source is a woman in her 50s who had recovered from COVID-19. This chain connects TRBV19 to TRBJ1-5; D perhaps matches TRBD1 (5 bases). The CDR3 DNA reads TGTGCCAGTGGGCGGGGGAGCAATCAGCCCCAGCATTTT. Translated: CASGRGSNQPQHF.